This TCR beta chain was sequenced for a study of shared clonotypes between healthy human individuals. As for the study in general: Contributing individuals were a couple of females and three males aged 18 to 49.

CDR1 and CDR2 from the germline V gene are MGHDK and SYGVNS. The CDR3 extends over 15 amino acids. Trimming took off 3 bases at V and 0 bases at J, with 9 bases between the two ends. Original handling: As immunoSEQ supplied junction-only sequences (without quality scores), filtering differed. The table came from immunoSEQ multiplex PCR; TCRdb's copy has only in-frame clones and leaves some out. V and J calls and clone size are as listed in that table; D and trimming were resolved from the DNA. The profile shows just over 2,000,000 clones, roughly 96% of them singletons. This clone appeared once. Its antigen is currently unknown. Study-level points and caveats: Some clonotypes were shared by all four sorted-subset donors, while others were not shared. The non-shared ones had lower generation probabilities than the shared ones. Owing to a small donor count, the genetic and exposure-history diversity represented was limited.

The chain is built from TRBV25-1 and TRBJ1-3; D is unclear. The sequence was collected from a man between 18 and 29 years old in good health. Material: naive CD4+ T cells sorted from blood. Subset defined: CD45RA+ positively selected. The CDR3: CASSETWSSGNTIYF. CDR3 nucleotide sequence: TGTGCCAGCAGTGAGACATGGAGCTCTGGAAACACCATATATTTT.